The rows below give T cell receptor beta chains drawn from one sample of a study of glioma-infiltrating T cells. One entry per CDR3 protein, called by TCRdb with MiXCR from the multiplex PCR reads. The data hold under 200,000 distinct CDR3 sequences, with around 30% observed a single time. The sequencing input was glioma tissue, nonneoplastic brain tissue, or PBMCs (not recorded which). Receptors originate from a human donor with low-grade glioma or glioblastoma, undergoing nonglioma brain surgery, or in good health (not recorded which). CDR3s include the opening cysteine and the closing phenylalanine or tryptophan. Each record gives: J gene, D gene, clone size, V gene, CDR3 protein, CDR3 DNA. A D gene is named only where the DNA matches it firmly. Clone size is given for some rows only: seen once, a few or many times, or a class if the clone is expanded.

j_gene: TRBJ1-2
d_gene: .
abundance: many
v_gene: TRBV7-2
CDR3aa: CASSLGGIPGGYTF
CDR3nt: TGTGCCAGCAGCTTAGGCGGGATCCCTGGGGGCTACACCTTC

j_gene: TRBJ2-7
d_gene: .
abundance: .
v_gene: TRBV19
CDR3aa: CASSTGGYYEQYF
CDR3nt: TGTGCCAGTAGTACCGGAGGTTACTACGAGCAGTACTTC

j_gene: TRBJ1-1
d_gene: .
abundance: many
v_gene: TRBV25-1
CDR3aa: CASSESIGGAKSSYTEAFF
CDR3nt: TGTGCCAGCAGTGAATCTATAGGGGGGGCTAAGTCTTCGTACACTGAAGCTTTCTTT

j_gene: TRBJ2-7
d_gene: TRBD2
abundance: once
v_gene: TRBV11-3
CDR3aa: CASSPGGRAVEQYF
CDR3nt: TGTGCCAGCAGCCCCGGCGGGAGGGCCGTCGAGCAGTACTTC

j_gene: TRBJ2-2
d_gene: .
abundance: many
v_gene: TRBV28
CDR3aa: CASSLRGYPGELFF
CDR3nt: TGTGCCAGCAGTTTAAGAGGGTATCCCGGGGAGCTGTTTTTT

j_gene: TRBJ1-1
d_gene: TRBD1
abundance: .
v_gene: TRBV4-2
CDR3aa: CATRKEQGASTEAFF
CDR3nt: TGTGCCACCAGAAAAGAACAGGGGGCGAGCACTGAAGCTTTCTTT

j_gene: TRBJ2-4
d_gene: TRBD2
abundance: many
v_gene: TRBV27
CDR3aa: CASRVGLAGANIQYF
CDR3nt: TGTGCCAGCAGAGTGGGACTAGCGGGAGCAAACATTCAGTACTTC

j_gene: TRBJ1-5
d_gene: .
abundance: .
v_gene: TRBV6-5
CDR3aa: CAISFGRPQPQHF
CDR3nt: TGTGCCATCAGTTTCGGTCGTCCTCAGCCCCAGCATTTT

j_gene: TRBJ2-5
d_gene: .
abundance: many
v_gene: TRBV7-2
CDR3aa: CASSPGPHPQETQYF
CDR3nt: TGTGCCAGCAGTCCCGGGCCCCACCCTCAAGAGACCCAGTACTTC

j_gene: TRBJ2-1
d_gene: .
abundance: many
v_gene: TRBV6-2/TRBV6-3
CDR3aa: CASSDRWESNEQFF
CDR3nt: TGTGCCAGCAGTGACAGGTGGGAGTCAAATGAGCAGTTCTTC

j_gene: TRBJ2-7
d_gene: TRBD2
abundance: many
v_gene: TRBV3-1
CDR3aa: CASSPGTSGSSYEQYF
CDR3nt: TGTGCCAGCAGCCCGGGGACTAGCGGGAGCTCCTACGAGCAGTACTTC

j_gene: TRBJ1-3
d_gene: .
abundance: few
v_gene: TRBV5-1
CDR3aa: CASSLSQGPFSGNTIYF
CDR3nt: TGCGCCAGCAGCTTGTCCCAGGGGCCTTTCTCTGGAAACACCATATATTTT

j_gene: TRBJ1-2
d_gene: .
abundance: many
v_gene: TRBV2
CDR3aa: CASSGGTNYGYTF
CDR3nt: TGTGCCAGCAGTGGAGGCACTAACTATGGCTACACCTTC

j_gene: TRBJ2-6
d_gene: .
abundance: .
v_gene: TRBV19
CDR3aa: CASSISHSSGANVLTF
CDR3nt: TGTGCCAGTAGTATTTCACATTCCTCTGGGGCCAACGTCCTGACTTTC

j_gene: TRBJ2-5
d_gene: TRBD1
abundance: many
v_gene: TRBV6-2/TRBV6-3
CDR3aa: CASRKLQGGEKTQYF
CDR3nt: TGTGCCAGCAGAAAACTACAGGGGGGTGAGAAGACCCAGTACTTC

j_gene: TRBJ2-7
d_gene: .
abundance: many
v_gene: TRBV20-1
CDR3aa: CSEGWGRAYEQYF
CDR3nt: TGCAGTGAAGGCTGGGGTCGCGCCTACGAGCAGTACTTC

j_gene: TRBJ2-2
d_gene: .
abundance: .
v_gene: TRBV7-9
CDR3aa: CASMLEINTGELFF
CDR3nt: TGTGCCAGCATGCTAGAAATTAACACCGGGGAGCTGTTTTTT

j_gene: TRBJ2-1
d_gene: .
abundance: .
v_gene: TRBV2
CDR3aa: CASSLNSATYNEQFF
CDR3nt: TGCGCCAGCAGCCTGAATAGCGCAACCTACAATGAGCAGTTCTTC

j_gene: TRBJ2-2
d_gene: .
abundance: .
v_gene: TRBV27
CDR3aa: CASSSAGTNTGELFF
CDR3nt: TGTGCCAGCAGTTCAGCAGGGACGAACACCGGGGAGCTGTTTTTT

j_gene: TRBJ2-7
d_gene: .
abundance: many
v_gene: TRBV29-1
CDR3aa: CSVGSQTYEQYF
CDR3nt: TGCAGCGTTGGCTCCCAAACCTACGAGCAGTACTTC

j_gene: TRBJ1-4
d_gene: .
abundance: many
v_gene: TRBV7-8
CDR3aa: CASSTLTGGANEKLFF
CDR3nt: TGTGCCAGCAGCACGCTCACAGGAGGGGCTAATGAAAAACTGTTTTTT

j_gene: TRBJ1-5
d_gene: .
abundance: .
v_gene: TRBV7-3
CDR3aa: CASRGPRHQHF
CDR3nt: TGTGCCAGCAGGGGACCTCGTCACCAGCATTTT

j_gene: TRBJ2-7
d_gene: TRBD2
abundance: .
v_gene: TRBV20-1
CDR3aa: CSARNSGPSYEQYF
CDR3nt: TGCAGTGCTAGAAATAGCGGGCCTTCCTACGAGCAGTACTTC

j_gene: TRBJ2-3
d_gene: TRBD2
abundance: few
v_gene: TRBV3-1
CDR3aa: CASSQDTAGTSGRKGTDTQYF
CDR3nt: TGTGCCAGCAGCCAAGACACCGCCGGGACTAGCGGGAGGAAGGGCACAGATACGCAGTATTTT

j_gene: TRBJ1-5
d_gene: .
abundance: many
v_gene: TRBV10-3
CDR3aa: CATSASNQPQHF
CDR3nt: TGTGCCACAAGTGCTAGCAATCAGCCCCAGCATTTT

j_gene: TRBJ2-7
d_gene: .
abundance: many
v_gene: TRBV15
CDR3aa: CATSKDVTKSYEQYF
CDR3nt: TGTGCCACCAGCAAGGACGTAACAAAATCCTACGAGCAGTACTTC

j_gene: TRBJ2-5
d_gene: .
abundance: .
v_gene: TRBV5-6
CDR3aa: CASSLASNQETQYF
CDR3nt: TGTGCCAGCAGCTTGGCGTCGAACCAAGAGACCCAGTACTTC

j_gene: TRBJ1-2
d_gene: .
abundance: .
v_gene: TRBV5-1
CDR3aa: CASSLHPLDGDNYGYTF
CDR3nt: TGCGCCAGCAGCTTGCATCCGTTAGACGGCGATAACTATGGCTACACCTTC

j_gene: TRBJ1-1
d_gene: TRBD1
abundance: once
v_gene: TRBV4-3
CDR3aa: CASSPGQGAGIVAEAFF
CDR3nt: TGCGCCAGCAGCCCGGGACAGGGGGCTGGCATCGTCGCTGAAGCTTTCTTT

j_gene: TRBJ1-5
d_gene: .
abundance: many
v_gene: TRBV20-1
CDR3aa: CSARQGLGQPQHF
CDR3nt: TGCAGTGCTAGACAGGGACTTGGCCAGCCCCAGCATTTT

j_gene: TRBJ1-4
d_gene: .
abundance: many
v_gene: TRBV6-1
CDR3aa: CASSGPREEKLFF
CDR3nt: TGTGCCAGCTCTGGGCCCAGGGAGGAAAAACTGTTTTTT

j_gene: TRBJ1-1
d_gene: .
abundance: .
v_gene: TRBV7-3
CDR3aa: CASSFSATTEAFF
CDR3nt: TGTGCCAGCAGCTTCTCGGCAACCACTGAAGCTTTCTTT

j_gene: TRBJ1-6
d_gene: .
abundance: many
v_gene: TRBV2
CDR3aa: CASSEVANSPLHF
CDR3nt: TGTGCCAGCAGTGAAGTAGCCAATTCACCCCTCCACTTT

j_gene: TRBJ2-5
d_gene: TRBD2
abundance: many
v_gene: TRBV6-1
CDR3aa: CASSGTRQETQYF
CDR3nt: TGTGCCAGCAGCGGGACTAGACAAGAGACCCAGTACTTC

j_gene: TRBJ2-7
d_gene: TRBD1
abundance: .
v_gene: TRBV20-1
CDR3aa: CSASQPGQIYYEQYF
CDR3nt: TGCAGTGCTAGCCAGCCGGGACAGATATACTACGAGCAGTACTTC

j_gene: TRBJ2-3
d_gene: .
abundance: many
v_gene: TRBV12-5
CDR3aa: CASGWDVTDTQYF
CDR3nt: TGTGCTAGTGGTTGGGACGTCACAGATACGCAGTATTTT